The 26 T cell receptor beta chains below come from one sample, sequenced in a study of blood T cell repertoires in COVID-19 (dated by TCRdb to the early 2020s). The method behind the library was the immunoSEQ multiplex PCR assay. Imported from immuneACCESS, the table was reduced by TCRdb to in-frame sequences with V and J called. These copies leave out some clones; in studies compared against another copy, an unresolved V gene accounts for under half, and the cause of the remainder is not known. The sample table contains about 330,000 clones; only one count was recorded for 86% of them. The top ten constitute 10% of the sample. Source material: PBMCs or T cells enriched from blood (not recorded which). These receptors were collected from a young woman who had recovered from COVID-19.

The rearrangement uses TRBV30 and TRBJ1-1, with 7 bases fitting TRBD1. Losses at the gene ends were 7 bases for V and 5 bases for J; bases not matched to a gene: 4. The CDR3 extends over 11 amino acids. In germline, CDR1 is GTSNPN, CDR2 SVGIG (reference sequence). The CDR3 DNA follows: TGTGCCTACAGGGGACCTACTGAAGCTTTCTTT. Protein: CAYRGPTEAFF.

This clone came up once. V gene TRBV12-3 or TRBV12-4 combines with J gene TRBJ2-2; tentative D call: TRBD2 (6 bases). This CDR3 comprises 13 residues. The germline V and J ends were trimmed by 3 bases and 6 bases, with 8 bases remaining between them. In DNA form, the CDR3 reads TGTGCCAGCAGTTTGGAGGGTCCCGGGGAGCTGTTTTTT. As protein: CASSLEGPGELFF.

The rearrangement joins TRBV27 to TRBJ1-5, with D hard to call. In germline, CDR1 is MNHEY, CDR2 SMNVEV (reference sequence). Trimming pared 3 bases from V and 7 bases from J, leaving 10 bases between. The CDR3 runs 13 residues. In nucleotides, the CDR3 is TGTGCCAGCAGTTTCTCGGGGTCGCAGCCCCAGCATTTT. Protein product: CASSFSGSQPQHF.

The chain has TRBV11-2 and TRBJ2-7; TRBD1 matches 7 bases. CDR1 SGHAT and CDR2 FQNNGV come from the germline V gene. Trimming at V came to 4 bases and at J to 3 bases, leaving 18 bases not matched to a gene. The CDR3 contains 18 residues. CDR3 protein: CASSSGTAMRGNIYEQYF. Here the CDR3 DNA reads TGTGCCAGCAGCTCCGGGACAGCCATGAGGGGGAACATCTACGAGCAGTACTTC.

The genes are TRBV6-1 and TRBJ1-2; a weak D match, TRBD1 (5 bases). This CDR3 has 14 residues. Between the trimmed V and J ends, which lost 2 bases and 2 bases, there was a span of 9 bases. The germline V gene encodes CDR1 MNHNS and CDR2 SASEGT. CDR3 coding DNA: TGTGCCAGCAGTGAATCCCGGGGGAACTATGGCTACACCTTC. Protein: CASSESRGNYGYTF.

J is TRBJ1-4 and V is TRBV25-1, with TRBD1 matching 8 bases. Unmatched junction bases numbered 13, after V lost 3 bases and J lost 7 bases. The CDR3 covers 17 residues. The germline CDR1 and CDR2 sequences are MGHDK and SYGVNS. CDR3 sequence (DNA): TGTGCCAGCAGTGATAGGGCCAGGGGGCGAGACGGTGAAAAACTGTTTTTT. As protein: CASSDRARGRDGEKLFF.

The V gene is TRBV28, the J gene TRBJ2-2; D gene unclear. V dropped 1 base and J dropped 0 bases, with 9 bases sitting between them. The CDR3 spans 16 residues. Per the germline V gene, CDR1 is MDHEN and CDR2 is SYDVKM. In DNA, the CDR3 is TGTGCCAGCAGTTTATTCAGAATCGCGAACACCGGGGAGCTGTTTTTT. Translated, it gives CASSLFRIANTGELFF.

V usage is TRBV5-1 and J usage is TRBJ2-4; weak D call: TRBD1 (5 bases). The CDR3 totals 15 residues. Germline V gene lookup returns CDR1 SGHRS and CDR2 YFSETQ. V was trimmed by 2 bases and J by 2 bases, leaving 11 bases between them. CDR3 sequence: CASSFLGLSKNIQYF. In DNA, the CDR3 is TGCGCCAGCAGCTTTTTGGGGCTCTCCAAAAACATTCAGTACTTC.

The rearrangement links TRBV30 to TRBJ1-5, with unresolved D. V was shortened by 4 bases and J by 4 bases, with 11 bases between the two germline ends. This CDR3 spans 13 amino acids. Per the germline V gene, CDR1 is GTSNPN and CDR2 is SVGIG (reference sequence). Written as DNA, the CDR3 is TGTGCCTGGACCTCGCAGTCAAATCAGCCCCAGCATTTT. Protein: CAWTSQSNQPQHF.

The gene calls are TRBV14 and TRBJ1-1; D not resolved. Germline values: CDR1 SGHDN, CDR2 FVKESK. CDR3 length: 13 residues. Trimming pared 1 base from V and 5 bases from J, leaving 8 bases between. As DNA, the CDR3 is TGTGCCAGCAGCCAAGTAGTTTTTACTGAAGCTTTCTTT. Amino acid sequence: CASSQVVFTEAFF.

V usage is TRBV4-1 and J usage is TRBJ2-6; D possibly corresponds to TRBD1 (5 bases). Per germline, CDR1 MGHRA and CDR2 YSYEKL. The CDR3 has 17 residues. Trimming took 4 bases from V and 3 from J, leaving 16 bases between them. CDR3 sequence (DNA): TGCGCCAGCAGCCCATACCCCTGGGGCGGTGGGGCCAACGTCCTGACTTTC. It yields the protein CASSPYPWGGGANVLTF.

The rearrangement links TRBV30 to TRBJ2-1; D uncertain. Trimming removed 3 bases from V and 4 bases from J, with 7 bases in between. CDR3 length: 12 residues. CDR1 is GTSNPN and CDR2 is SVGIG in the germline V gene (reference sequence). CDR3 in amino acids: CAWSLGYNEQFF. CDR3 nucleotides: TGTGCCTGGAGCCTAGGTTACAATGAGCAGTTCTTC.

DNA of the CDR3: TGTGCCAGTGAAAGGGGGATAGGAGGAGGAACTAATGAAAAACTGTTTTTT. This sequence encodes CASERGIGGGTNEKLFF. The J gene is TRBJ1-4, the V gene TRBV19, with D possibly matching TRBD1 (6 bases). Germline V gene sequence: CDR1 LNHDA, CDR2 SQIVND (reference sequence). This CDR3 comprises 17 residues. Trimming shortened V by 8 bases and J by 1 base, and 20 bases separated the two germline ends.

The V call is TRBV12-3 or TRBV12-4, the J call TRBJ1-1, with TRBD1 as a possible D gene (5 bases). With 3 bases removed from V and 3 bases from J, the gap between germline ends came to 8 bases. The CDR3 spans 13 residues. CDR3 amino acids: CASSFWGDTEAFF. In DNA form, the CDR3 reads TGTGCCAGCAGTTTTTGGGGGGACACTGAAGCTTTCTTT.

This clone turned up a few times. This rearrangement joins TRBV6-5 to TRBJ1-1, with D maybe TRBD1 (6 bases). V shed 2 bases and J shed 1 base, with 8 bases lying between them. The CDR3 has 14 amino acids. Germline CDR1 is MNHEY and CDR2 is SVGAGI. CDR3 coding DNA: TGTGCCAGCAGTTACAGCAGGGGGAACACTGAAGCTTTCTTT. Translating gives CASSYSRGNTEAFF.

This clone was picked up one time. The CDR3, as DNA: TGTGCCAGCAGCCCCTACTTTCCCACCTACGAGCAGTACTTC. Translation gives CASSPYFPTYEQYF. This rearrangement joins TRBV7-2 to TRBJ2-7; no reliable D call. The CDR3 runs to 14 residues. CDR1 SGHTA and CDR2 FQGNSA come from the germline V gene. V was shortened by 5 bases and J by 2 bases, with 13 bases between the two germline ends.

The table lists this clone with many counts. Other DNA sequences in the sample encode the same CDR3. V gene TRBV18 combines with J gene TRBJ2-1; 13 positions agree with TRBD2. CDR3 length: 15 residues. Germline CDR1 and CDR2: KGHSH and LQKENI. Trimming cost V 3 bases and J 8 bases; bases outside gene matches: 4. The CDR3 protein is CASSPGLAGDDEQFF. In nucleotides, the CDR3 is TGTGCCAGCTCACCCGGACTAGCGGGAGATGATGAGCAGTTCTTC.

The genes are TRBV30 and TRBJ1-5, with TRBD1 matching 7 bases. V lost 1 base and J lost 7; bases outside the gene matches: 4. Germline CDR1 and CDR2: GTSNPN and SVGIG (reference sequence). This CDR3 is built from 13 residues. This CDR3 is CAWSGAQGQPQHF. CDR3 DNA: TGTGCCTGGAGTGGGGCACAGGGGCAGCCCCAGCATTTT. Full variable domain (rest looked up from reference TRBV30 and TRBJ1-5): SQTIHQWPATLVQPVGSPLSLECTVEGTSNPNLYWYRQAAGRGLQLLFYSVGIGQISSEVPQNLSASRPQDRQFILSSKKLLLSDSGFYLCAWSGAQGQPQHFGDGTRLSIL.

The gene calls are TRBV9 and TRBJ2-5; 9 bases map to TRBD1. CDR3 length: 16 amino acids. The germline V gene has CDR1 SGDLS and CDR2 YYNGEE. V lost 3 bases to trimming and J lost 5 bases; unmatched junction nucleotides: 11. The CDR3 DNA reads TGTGCCAGCAGCGCTTCATCCGGGACAGGGATTGAGACCCAGTACTTC. Its translation: CASSASSGTGIETQYF.

The V and J genes are TRBV24-1 and TRBJ2-2; TRBD1 matches 8 bases. The CDR3 sequence is 15 residues long. The V gene end was trimmed by 3 bases and the J gene end by 5 bases; junction bases not matched to a gene: 4. The V gene's germline CDR1 is KGHDR and CDR2 SFDVKD. DNA of the CDR3: TGTGCCACCAGTGATCGGACAGGGCGGACCGGGGAGCTGTTTTTT. Translation gives CATSDRTGRTGELFF.

This clone was observed once. The rearrangement uses TRBV30 and TRBJ1-1; TRBD1 might be the D (5 bases). Germline loops: CDR1 GTSNPN, CDR2 SVGIG (reference sequence). The V end lost 0 bases, the J end lost 4 bases, and 12 bases lay between the germline ends. The CDR3 consists of 14 residues. CDR3 residues: CAWSVFGGSTEAFF. Here the CDR3 DNA reads TGTGCCTGGAGTGTTTTCGGGGGGAGCACTGAAGCTTTCTTT.

The V and J genes are TRBV4-1 and TRBJ1-2; D unresolved. Trimming pared 0 bases from V and 8 bases from J, leaving 16 bases between. Germline loops: CDR1 MGHRA, CDR2 YSYEKL. The CDR3 loop spans 15 amino acids. Written as DNA, the CDR3 is TGCGCCAGCAGCCAAGATAGATCAAGTTCTATGGGCTACACCTTC. This encodes CASSQDRSSSMGYTF.

V and J are TRBV13 and TRBJ2-5, with 14 bases lining up with TRBD2. CDR3 length: 19 amino acids. Per the germline V gene, CDR1 is PRHDT and CDR2 is FYEKMQ (reference sequence). V shed 2 bases, J shed 1 base, and the junction held 9 bases outside the gene matches. The CDR3 spells CASSLTFRLAGGPQETQYF. In DNA, the CDR3 is TGTGCCAGCAGCTTAACTTTCCGACTAGCGGGGGGGCCCCAAGAGACCCAGTACTTC.

The chain recombines TRBV12-2 with TRBJ1-2. TRBV12-2 is a pseudogene. This CDR3 comprises 13 residues. The CDR3 DNA reads as TGTGCAAGTCGCTCCCCGCGGGGGCACAGCTACACCTTC. It translates to CASRSPRGHSYTF.

The J gene is TRBJ2-1, the V gene TRBV13; the match to TRBD1 covers 9 bases. Germline V gene sequence: CDR1 PRHDT, CDR2 FYEKMQ (reference sequence). The J segment lost 8 bases and the V segment lost 1 base, leaving 12 bases of the junction unmatched. The CDR3 consists of 17 residues. CDR3 in amino acids: CASSLVLWDRVSDEQFF. CDR3 in DNA: TGTGCCAGCAGCTTAGTCTTGTGGGACAGGGTGAGCGATGAGCAGTTCTTC.

This sequence joins TRBV9 and TRBJ1-6, with D unclear. The CDR3 runs to 16 residues. Per the germline V gene, CDR1 is SGDLS and CDR2 is YYNGEE. Trimming left V 4 bases short and J 0 bases short, with 11 bases between. CDR3 sequence reads: CASSSTVSSYNSPLHF. The CDR3 DNA follows: TGTGCCAGCAGCTCTACGGTTAGCTCCTATAATTCACCCCTCCACTTT.